This entry is about one TCR beta chain. Molecular barcoding with unique molecular identifiers was used for the TCRbeta library. TCRdb reprocessed the PCR reads via MiXCR and lists one record per CDR3 protein. The sample records more than 550,000 distinct CDR3 sequences, roughly 10% being singletons. The data belong to a study of T-cell reconstitution after alpha-beta-depleted transplantation in children. This TCR was recovered from a human donor who donated a stem cell graft to a child with acute myeloid leukemia. This specimen was PBMCs from the stem cell graft donor, taken from the stem cell graft.

CDR3 amino acids: CASSTRPDVEQFF. The CDR3 region has the DNA TGTGCCAGCAGTACCCGTCCGGATGTAGAGCAGTTCTTC. This chain uses TRBV2 with TRBJ2-1; D remains ambiguous. The CDR3 runs 13 residues. CDR1 SNHLY and CDR2 FYNNEI come from the germline V gene. The ends were cut back, 5 bases at V and 10 bases at J, with 15 bases in the middle. Full variable domain (remainder filled in from reference TRBV2 and TRBJ2-1): EPEVTQTPSHQVTQMGQEVILRCVPISNHLYFYWYRQILGQKVEFLVSFYNNEISEKSEIFDDQFSVERPDGSNFTLKIRSTKLEDSAMYFCASSTRPDVEQFFGPGTRLTVL.